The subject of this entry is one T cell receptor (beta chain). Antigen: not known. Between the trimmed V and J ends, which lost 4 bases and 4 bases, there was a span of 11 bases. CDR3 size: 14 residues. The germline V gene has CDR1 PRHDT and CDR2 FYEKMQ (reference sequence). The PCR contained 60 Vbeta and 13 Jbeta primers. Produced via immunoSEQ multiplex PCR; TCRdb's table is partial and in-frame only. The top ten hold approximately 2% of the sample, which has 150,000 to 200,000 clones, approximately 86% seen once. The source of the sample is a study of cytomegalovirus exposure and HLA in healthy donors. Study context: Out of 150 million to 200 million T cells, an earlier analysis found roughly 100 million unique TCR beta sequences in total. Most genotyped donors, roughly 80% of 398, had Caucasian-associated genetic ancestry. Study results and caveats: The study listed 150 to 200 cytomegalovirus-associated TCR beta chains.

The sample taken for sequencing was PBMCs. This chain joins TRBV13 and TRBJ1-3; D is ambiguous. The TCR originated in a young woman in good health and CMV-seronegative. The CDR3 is CASSSLEIGNTIYF. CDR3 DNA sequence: TGTGCCAGCAGCTCGTTAGAGATCGGAAACACCATATATTTT.